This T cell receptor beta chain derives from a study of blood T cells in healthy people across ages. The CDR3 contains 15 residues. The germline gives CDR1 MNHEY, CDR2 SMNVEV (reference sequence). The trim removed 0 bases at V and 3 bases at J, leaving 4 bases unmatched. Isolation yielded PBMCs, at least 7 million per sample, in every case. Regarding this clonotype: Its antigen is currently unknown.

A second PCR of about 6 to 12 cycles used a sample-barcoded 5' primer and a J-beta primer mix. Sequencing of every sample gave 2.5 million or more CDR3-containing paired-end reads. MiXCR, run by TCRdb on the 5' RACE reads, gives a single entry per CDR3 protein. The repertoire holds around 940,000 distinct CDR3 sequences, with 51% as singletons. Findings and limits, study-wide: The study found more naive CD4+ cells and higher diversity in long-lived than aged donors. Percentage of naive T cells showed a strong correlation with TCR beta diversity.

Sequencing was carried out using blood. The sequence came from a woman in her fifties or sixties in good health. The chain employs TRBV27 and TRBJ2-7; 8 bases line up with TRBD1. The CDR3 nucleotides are TGTGCCAGCAGTTTATCTGCAGGGGGCAACTACGAGCAGTACTTC. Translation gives CASSLSAGGNYEQYF.